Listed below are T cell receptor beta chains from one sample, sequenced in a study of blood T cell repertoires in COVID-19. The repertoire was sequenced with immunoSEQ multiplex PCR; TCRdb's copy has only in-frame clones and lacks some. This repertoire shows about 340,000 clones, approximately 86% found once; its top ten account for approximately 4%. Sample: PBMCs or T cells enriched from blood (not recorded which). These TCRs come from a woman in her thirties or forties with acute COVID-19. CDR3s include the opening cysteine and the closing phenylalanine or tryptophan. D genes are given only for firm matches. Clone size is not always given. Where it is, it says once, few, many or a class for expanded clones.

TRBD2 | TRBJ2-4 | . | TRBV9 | CASSVGLAGGTLAKNIQYF | TGTGCCAGCAGCGTAGGGCTAGCGGGGGGGACATTAGCCAAAAACATTCAGTACTTC
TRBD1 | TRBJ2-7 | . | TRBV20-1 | CSASTSGQGSLYEQYF | TGCAGTGCTAGTACCAGTGGACAGGGGTCCCTATACGAGCAGTACTTC
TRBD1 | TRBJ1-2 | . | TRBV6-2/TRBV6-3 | CASSNRGANYGYTF | TGTGCCAGCAGCAACAGGGGAGCTAACTATGGCTACACCTTC
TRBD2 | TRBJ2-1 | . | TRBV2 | CATGTSGRGEQFF | TGTGCCACCGGGACTAGCGGGAGGGGTGAGCAGTTCTTC
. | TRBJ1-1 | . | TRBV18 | CASSPPSAANTEAFF | TGTGCCAGCTCACCACCCTCGGCGGCGAACACTGAAGCTTTCTTT
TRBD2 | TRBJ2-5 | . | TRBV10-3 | CAISDPTSGKETQYF | TGTGCCATCAGTGACCCGACTAGCGGAAAAGAGACCCAGTACTTC
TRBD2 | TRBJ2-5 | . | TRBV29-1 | CSVGASGSRWETQYF | TGCAGCGTTGGGGCTAGCGGGAGTCGATGGGAGACCCAGTACTTC
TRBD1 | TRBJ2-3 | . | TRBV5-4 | CASSGLQGADTQYF | TGTGCCAGCAGCGGCCTTCAGGGGGCAGATACGCAGTATTTT
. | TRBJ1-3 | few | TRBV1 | CTSSSPGTGCTPVGNTIYF | TGCACCAGCAGCTCCCCCGGGACAGGGTGTACGCCGGTTGGAAACACCATATATTTT
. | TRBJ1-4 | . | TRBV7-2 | CASSGGGAGEKLFF | TGTGCCAGCAGCGGCGGGGGCGCAGGTGAAAAACTGTTTTTT
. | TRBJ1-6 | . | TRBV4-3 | CASSQDFVDRNNSPLHF | TGCGCCAGCAGCCAAGATTTTGTTGACAGAAATAATTCACCCCTCCACTTT
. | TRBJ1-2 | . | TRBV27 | CASTPQTGSGYTF | TGTGCCAGCACCCCCCAAACAGGGTCTGGCTACACCTTC
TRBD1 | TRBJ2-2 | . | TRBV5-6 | CASSRPPGQGYTGELFF | TGTGCCAGCAGCCGCCCCCCGGGACAGGGGTACACCGGGGAGCTGTTTTTT
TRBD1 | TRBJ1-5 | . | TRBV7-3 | CASSAGDRVGNQPQHF | TGTGCCAGCAGCGCCGGCGACAGGGTAGGCAATCAGCCCCAGCATTTT
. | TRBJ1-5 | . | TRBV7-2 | CASSLGHNQPQHF | TGTGCCAGCAGCCTAGGACACAATCAGCCCCAGCATTTT
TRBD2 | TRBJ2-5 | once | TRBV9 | CASSVASGSLETQYF | TGTGCCAGCAGCGTTGCTAGCGGGAGTTTGGAGACCCAGTACTTC
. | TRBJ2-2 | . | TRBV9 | CASTEGSNTGELFF | TGTGCCAGCACTGAAGGTAGCAACACCGGGGAGCTGTTTTTT
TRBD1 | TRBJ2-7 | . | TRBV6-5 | CASRLGTGLLYEQYF | TGTGCCAGCAGACTGGGGACAGGGCTTCTCTACGAGCAGTACTTC
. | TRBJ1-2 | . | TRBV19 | CASHRTDYGYTF | TGTGCCAGCCACCGGACAGACTATGGCTACACCTTC
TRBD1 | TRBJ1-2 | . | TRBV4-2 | CASSQEPGTGWDGYTF | TGTGCCAGCAGCCAAGAACCCGGGACAGGGTGGGATGGCTACACCTTC
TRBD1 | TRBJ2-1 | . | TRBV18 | CASSATTGGRSNEQFF | TGTGCCAGCTCAGCTACGACAGGGGGGCGGAGCAATGAGCAGTTCTTC
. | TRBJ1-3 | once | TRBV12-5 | CASGLEPGGNTIYF | TGTGCTAGTGGTTTGGAACCAGGTGGAAACACCATATATTTT
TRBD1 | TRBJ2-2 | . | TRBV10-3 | CAIRPVAGTGNTGELFF | TGTGCCATCAGACCCGTTGCCGGGACAGGAAACACCGGGGAGCTGTTTTTT
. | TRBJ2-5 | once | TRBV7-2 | CASSPLYQETQYF | TGTGCCAGCAGCCCACTATATCAAGAGACCCAGTACTTC
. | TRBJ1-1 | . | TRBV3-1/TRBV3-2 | CASSLRGGTNTEAFF | TGTGCCAGCAGCCTCCGGGGGGGGACGAACACTGAAGCTTTCTTT
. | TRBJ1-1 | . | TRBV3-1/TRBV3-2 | CASRSRDTEAFF | TGTGCCAGCAGATCGAGGGACACTGAAGCTTTCTTT
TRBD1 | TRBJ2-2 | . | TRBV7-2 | CASSVNRDRMVGGELFF | TGTGCCAGCAGCGTAAATCGGGACAGGATGGTCGGGGGGGAGCTGTTTTTT